Below are 14 T cell receptor beta chains sequenced from a single sample in a study of T cells in Graves' hyperthyroidism and ophthalmopathy. Amplified TCR beta CDR3 regions derived from RNA transcripts. RT-PCR in the first round (using the HTBI primer set) targeted the TCR CDR3. TCRdb reprocessed the multiplex PCR reads via MiXCR and lists one record per CDR3 protein. The repertoire holds a few hundred thousand distinct CDR3 sequences, around 14% seen once, with 11% to 15% in the top ten. The sample taken for sequencing was blood. The source is a woman in her late teens or twenties with Graves' hyperthyroidism.

In regard to this clonotype: Being one base from a much bigger clone, this may be a read error. The chain links TRBV3-1 to TRBJ1-3, with no clear D. CDR3 size: 13 residues. Germline CDR1 reads LGHDT; CDR2 reads YNNKEL (reference sequence). In nucleotides, the CDR3 is TGTACCAGCAGCCAAGAAGGAGGTCGCACCATATATTTT. It codes for CTSSQEGGRTIYF. The full variable domain, in which reference TRBV3-1 and TRBJ1-3 provide the parts outside the CDR3, is DTAVSQTPKYLVTQMGNDKSIKCEQNLGHDTMYWYKQDSKKFLKIMFSYNNKELIINETVPNRFSPKSPDKAHLNLHINSLELGDSAVYFCTSSQEGGRTIYFGEGSWLTVV.

This clonotype was seen many times. V and J are TRBV20-1 and TRBJ1-1; no reliable D call. Germline V gives CDR1 DFQATT, CDR2 SNEGSKA (reference sequence). The CDR3 has 15 residues. Trimming pared 0 bases from V and 0 bases from J, leaving 11 bases between. The CDR3 DNA is TGCAGTGCTAGAGATTACGTGTTCATGAACACTGAAGCTTTCTTT. The encoded protein is CSARDYVFMNTEAFF.

In this sample, this clonotype turned up many times. The chain employs TRBV5-1 and TRBJ1-1, with 7 positions matching TRBD1. J lost 1 base, V lost 2 bases, and 5 bases had no gene match. This CDR3 is built from 15 residues. Germline CDR1 is SGHRS and CDR2 is YFSETQ. The CDR3 reads CASSLQGLGNTEAFF. CDR3 nucleotide sequence: TGCGCCAGCAGCTTACAGGGGTTGGGGAACACTGAAGCTTTCTTT. Full variable domain (remainder filled in from reference TRBV5-1 and TRBJ1-1): KAGVTQTPRYLIKTRGQQVTLSCSPISGHRSVSWYQQTPGQGLQFLFEYFSETQRNKGNFPGRFSGRQFSNSRSEMNVSTLELGDSALYLCASSLQGLGNTEAFFGQGTRLTVV.

The chain links TRBV29-1 to TRBJ1-1; TRBD1 agrees at 7 bases. The CDR3 length is 12 residues. The trim removed 7 bases at V and 11 bases at J, leaving 13 bases unmatched. Per germline, CDR1 SQVTM and CDR2 ANQGSEA. In DNA form, the CDR3 reads TGCAGCGCAGAGAGGGGTACAGGGGTCGCTTTCTTT. Translating gives CSAERGTGVAFF.

This clonotype has at least ten counts. The rearrangement joins TRBV6-1 to TRBJ2-5, with D perhaps assigned TRBD1 or TRBD2 (5 bases each). The CDR3 totals 13 residues. Germline V gives CDR1 MNHNS, CDR2 SASEGT. With 4 bases removed from V and 7 bases from J, the gap between germline ends came to 13 bases. The CDR3 DNA is TGTGCCAGCAGTGCCGAGGGGTCGGGGACCCAGTACTTC. Encoded protein: CASSAEGSGTQYF.

This clonotype has a handful of counts. This sequence joins TRBV20-1 and TRBJ2-7; 10 bases fit TRBD1. The CDR3 spans 16 residues. After removal of 0 bases from V and 4 bases from J, the junction contained 9 bases not matched to a gene. Germline values: CDR1 DFQATT, CDR2 SNEGSKA (reference sequence). The CDR3 spells CSARDWPRDRGYEQYF. The CDR3 nucleotides are TGCAGTGCTAGAGATTGGCCCAGGGACAGGGGTTACGAGCAGTACTTC.

There are many counts of this clonotype. The chain uses TRBV18 and TRBJ1-5; D call uncertain. Germline loops: CDR1 KGHSH, CDR2 LQKENI. V was shortened by 2 bases and J by 3 bases, with 8 bases between the two germline ends. The CDR3 contains 14 residues. The CDR3 DNA follows: TGTGCCAGCTCACCAGGTCGAGTCAATCAGCCCCAGCATTTT. Protein product: CASSPGRVNQPQHF.

This clonotype was recorded many times. The chain uses TRBV3-1 and TRBJ2-2; unclear D gene. Trimming left V 2 bases short and J 4 bases short, with 17 bases between. Germline CDR1 LGHDT, CDR2 YNNKEL (reference sequence). There are 17 residues in the CDR3. CDR3 nucleotides: TGTGCCAGCAGCCAACCAGCTCCGGTCAGAACCACCGGGGAGCTGTTTTTT. The encoded protein is CASSQPAPVRTTGELFF.

The V call is TRBV9, the J call TRBJ1-3; no clear D. Trimming removed 6 bases from V and 0 bases from J, with 13 bases in between. Germline V lookup: CDR1 SGDLS, CDR2 YYNGEE. This CDR3 comprises 15 residues. CDR3 sequence: CASTDPGSSGNTIYF. The CDR3, as DNA: TGTGCCAGCACGGACCCGGGGAGCTCTGGAAACACCATATATTTT.

This clonotype was found a few times. V usage is TRBV7-2 and J usage is TRBJ2-3; D is possibly TRBD1 (5 bases). Germline values: CDR1 SGHTA, CDR2 FQGNSA. V was clipped by 2 bases and J by 10 bases, with 19 bases between them. This CDR3 has 15 residues. Written as DNA, the CDR3 is TGTGCCAGCAGCTTAATTCCAGGGCAGTTCGGATCGCAGTATTTT. Encoded protein: CASSLIPGQFGSQYF.

Many counts were recorded for this clonotype. The genes are TRBV4-1 and TRBJ1-5; possibly TRBD1 for D (6 bases). The CDR3 loop spans 14 amino acids. Germline V lookup: CDR1 MGHRA, CDR2 YSYEKL. The V end was cut by 4 bases, the J end by 4 bases, with 11 bases between. The CDR3 coding sequence is TGCGCCAGCAGCCTTAGGACAGAGAATCAGCCCCAGCATTTT. It translates to CASSLRTENQPQHF.

This clonotype was observed many times. V and J are TRBV28 and TRBJ2-1; 7 bases fit TRBD1. Germline lookup yields CDR1 MDHEN and CDR2 SYDVKM. The CDR3 runs 15 residues. V shed 4 bases, J shed 9 bases, and the junction held 12 bases outside the gene matches. The CDR3 sequence: CASSYRHTGDSEQFF. CDR3 DNA: TGTGCCAGCAGTTACCGACACACAGGGGATAGTGAGCAGTTCTTC.

The chain employs TRBV9 and TRBJ1-2; 8 bases are a match to TRBD1. The CDR3 contains 14 residues. The junction had 6 bases not matched to a gene; V was cut back by 4 bases and J by 4 bases. Germline CDR1 SGDLS, CDR2 YYNGEE. The CDR3 DNA reads as TGTGCCAGCAGCTTAACGACAGGGGTCTATGGCTACACCTTC. It encodes CASSLTTGVYGYTF.

In nucleotides, the CDR3 is TGTGCCAGCAGTTACTCACAGGACAGTTTTACTGAGCAGTTCTTC. As protein: CASSYSQDSFTEQFF. This rearrangement joins TRBV6-6 to TRBJ2-1; weak D call: TRBD1 (6 bases). This CDR3 is built from 15 residues. Germline values: CDR1 MNHNY, CDR2 SVGAGI (reference sequence). Between the trimmed V and J ends, which lost 0 bases and 9 bases, there was a span of 15 bases.